Listed below are T cell receptor beta chains from one sample, sequenced in a study of shared clonotypes between healthy human individuals. Libraries were prepared by immunoSEQ multiplex PCR; TCRdb keeps only in-frame clonotypes and omits some of them. The data hold 1,400,000 or so clones, with approximately 98.5% observed a single time. Sequencing was done on a sample of naive CD4+ T cells sorted from blood. The receptors were gathered from a man under 40 in good health. Each CDR3 is given with its conserved first and last residue. Each record gives: CDR3 length, clone size, J gene, V gene, D gene, CDR3 protein, CDR3 DNA. A D gene is named only where the DNA matches it firmly. Size tells how often a clone was seen (once, few, many) or the class of an expanded clone, and some rows leave it out.

length: 14
size: NA
J: TRBJ1-2
V: TRBV27
D: NA
CDR3: CASSYRTGRGGYTF
DNA: TGTGCCAGCAGTTATCGGACCGGACGGGGTGGCTACACCTTC

length: 18
size: NA
J: TRBJ2-5
V: TRBV7-9
D: TRBD2
CDR3: CASSSKGTSGYVEETQYF
DNA: TGTGCCAGCAGCTCAAAGGGGACTAGCGGGTACGTAGAGGAGACCCAGTACTTC

length: 16
size: NA
J: TRBJ1-2
V: TRBV6-6
D: TRBD1
CDR3: CASSHGQGAQSYGYTF
DNA: TGTGCCAGCAGCCACGGACAGGGGGCGCAGAGCTATGGCTACACCTTC

length: 11
size: NA
J: TRBJ2-7
V: TRBV28
D: NA
CDR3: CASTGLYEQYF
DNA: TGTGCCAGCACTGGCCTCTACGAGCAGTACTTC

length: 18
size: NA
J: TRBJ2-3
V: TRBV18
D: TRBD2
CDR3: CASSPLPGLAERTDTQYF
DNA: TGTGCCAGCTCACCACTCCCGGGACTAGCGGAGCGCACAGATACGCAGTATTTT

length: 15
size: NA
J: TRBJ2-1
V: TRBV4-1
D: TRBD2
CDR3: CASSPPGLAGAIMFF
DNA: TGCGCCAGCAGCCCACCAGGACTAGCGGGAGCCATAATGTTCTTC

length: 18
size: once
J: TRBJ2-7
V: TRBV28
D: TRBD2
CDR3: CASSFELSSWREVYEQYF
DNA: TGTGCCAGCAGTTTTGAACTCTCGAGCTGGCGGGAGGTCTACGAGCAGTACTTC

length: 17
size: once
J: TRBJ1-1
V: TRBV5-1
D: NA
CDR3: CASSSLQATGLLGEAFF
DNA: TGCGCCAGCAGCTCTCTACAAGCAACAGGGCTGCTCGGTGAAGCTTTCTTT

length: 16
size: NA
J: TRBJ2-5
V: TRBV19
D: TRBD2
CDR3: CATRLAGVGIQETQYF
DNA: TGTGCCACACGACTAGCGGGCGTCGGTATACAAGAGACCCAGTACTTC

length: 18
size: once
J: TRBJ2-6
V: TRBV19
D: TRBD1
CDR3: CASSTWTGGASGANVLTF
DNA: TGTGCCAGTAGTACGTGGACAGGGGGCGCATCCGGGGCCAACGTCCTGACTTTC

length: 14
size: NA
J: TRBJ1-1
V: TRBV29-1
D: NA
CDR3: CSVQGHLTNTEAFF
DNA: TGCAGCGTGCAGGGACACCTAACGAACACTGAAGCTTTCTTT

length: 14
size: NA
J: TRBJ2-7
V: TRBV5-1
D: NA
CDR3: CASSSTAISYEQYF
DNA: TGCGCCAGCAGCTCGACAGCGATATCCTACGAGCAGTACTTC

length: 15
size: NA
J: TRBJ2-2
V: TRBV2
D: NA
CDR3: CASTIRVGGAGELFF
DNA: TGTGCCAGCACCATCAGGGTGGGCGGCGCCGGGGAGCTGTTTTTT

length: 19
size: NA
J: TRBJ2-6
V: TRBV7-9
D: NA
CDR3: CASSLDPGRLGSGANVLTF
DNA: TGTGCCAGCAGCTTAGATCCCGGCAGGCTAGGATCTGGGGCCAACGTCCTGACTTTC

length: 15
size: NA
J: TRBJ2-7
V: TRBV11-2
D: NA
CDR3: CASSLSGYEGYEQYF
DNA: TGTGCCAGCAGCTTAAGCGGGTATGAGGGATACGAGCAGTACTTC

length: 16
size: NA
J: TRBJ2-5
V: TRBV11-3
D: TRBD1
CDR3: CASSYRTGGSGETQYF
DNA: TGTGCCAGCAGCTATCGGACAGGGGGCTCGGGAGAGACCCAGTACTTC

length: 15
size: once
J: TRBJ2-7
V: TRBV11-1
D: NA
CDR3: CASSLRGMDTYEQYF
DNA: TGTGCCAGCAGCTTGCGCGGGATGGATACTTACGAGCAGTACTTC

length: 14
size: NA
J: TRBJ2-7
V: TRBV6-1
D: TRBD2
CDR3: CASSTASGTYEQYF
DNA: TGTGCCAGCAGTACCGCTAGCGGGACTTACGAGCAGTACTTC

length: 13
size: once
J: TRBJ2-1
V: TRBV5-1
D: TRBD2
CDR3: CASSSLAGDEQFF
DNA: TGCGCCAGCAGCTCTCTAGCGGGAGATGAGCAGTTCTTC

length: 16
size: NA
J: TRBJ1-1
V: TRBV9
D: NA
CDR3: CASSVASRASNTEAFF
DNA: TGTGCCAGCAGCGTAGCGTCCAGGGCTTCGAACACTGAAGCTTTCTTT

length: 17
size: NA
J: TRBJ2-5
V: TRBV7-2
D: NA
CDR3: CASSWGIGQLALETQYF
DNA: TGTGCCAGCAGCTGGGGGATAGGCCAACTAGCTCTAGAGACCCAGTACTTC

length: 18
size: NA
J: TRBJ2-5
V: TRBV18
D: TRBD1
CDR3: CASSPLPSGTGGGETQYF
DNA: TGTGCCAGCTCACCTCTTCCCTCCGGGACAGGGGGCGGAGAGACCCAGTACTTC

length: 13
size: NA
J: TRBJ2-7
V: TRBV7-6
D: TRBD2
CDR3: CASSFGLAKEQYF
DNA: TGTGCCAGCAGCTTTGGACTAGCGAAAGAGCAGTACTTC

length: 14
size: NA
J: TRBJ1-3
V: TRBV6-5
D: NA
CDR3: CASTKAVSGNTIYF
DNA: TGTGCCAGCACCAAAGCGGTGTCTGGAAACACCATATATTTT

length: 14
size: NA
J: TRBJ2-3
V: TRBV28
D: NA
CDR3: CASSSYKGTDTQYF
DNA: TGTGCCAGCAGTTCCTATAAAGGGACAGATACGCAGTATTTT

length: 16
size: once
J: TRBJ1-1
V: TRBV18
D: TRBD1
CDR3: CASSPPGQGSSTEAFF
DNA: TGTGCCAGCTCACCACCGGGACAGGGGTCGAGCACTGAAGCTTTCTTT

length: 16
size: NA
J: TRBJ2-3
V: TRBV25-1
D: TRBD2
CDR3: CASSDKLASGTDTQYF
DNA: TGTGCCAGCAGTGATAAACTAGCGTCGGGCACAGATACGCAGTATTTT

length: 12
size: NA
J: TRBJ2-5
V: TRBV9
D: TRBD1
CDR3: CASSAGGETQYF
DNA: TGTGCCAGCAGCGCAGGGGGAGAGACCCAGTACTTC

length: 14
size: NA
J: TRBJ2-2
V: TRBV27
D: NA
CDR3: CASSLQGGTGELFF
DNA: TGTGCCAGCAGTCTCCAGGGTGGCACCGGGGAGCTGTTTTTT

length: 14
size: NA
J: TRBJ2-7
V: TRBV28
D: TRBD1
CDR3: CASSLPGQGYEQYF
DNA: TGTGCCAGCAGCCTCCCGGGACAGGGCTACGAGCAGTACTTC

length: 15
size: NA
J: TRBJ1-3
V: TRBV25-1
D: NA
CDR3: CASSALDGAGNTIYF
DNA: TGTGCCAGCAGTGCCCTTGATGGGGCTGGAAACACCATATATTTT

length: 9
size: NA
J: TRBJ1-1
V: TRBV6-6
D: NA
CDR3: CASSPPAFF
DNA: TGTGCCAGCAGTCCCCCGGCTTTCTTT

length: 15
size: NA
J: TRBJ2-3
V: TRBV6-4
D: NA
CDR3: CASSEQLSSTDTQYF
DNA: TGTGCCAGCAGTGAACAACTTTCTAGCACAGATACGCAGTATTTT

length: 18
size: NA
J: TRBJ2-3
V: TRBV28
D: TRBD2
CDR3: CASSRVAGGPNRADTQYF
DNA: TGTGCCAGCAGTAGAGTAGCGGGAGGGCCTAATAGGGCAGATACGCAGTATTTT

length: 15
size: NA
J: TRBJ1-2
V: TRBV29-1
D: NA
CDR3: CSVAHLRLGTYGYTF
DNA: TGCAGCGTTGCCCATCTCAGGCTAGGCACCTATGGCTACACCTTC

length: 16
size: NA
J: TRBJ1-5
V: TRBV7-8
D: NA
CDR3: CASSLVWQGQNQPQHF
DNA: TGTGCCAGCAGCTTAGTTTGGCAGGGCCAAAATCAGCCCCAGCATTTT

length: 15
size: NA
J: TRBJ2-7
V: TRBV6-1
D: NA
CDR3: CASSEPGKGSYEQYF
DNA: TGTGCCAGCAGCGAACCGGGAAAGGGATCCTACGAGCAGTACTTC

length: 16
size: NA
J: TRBJ2-7
V: TRBV14
D: NA
CDR3: CASSPRRRAGPYEQYF
DNA: TGTGCCAGCAGCCCTCGAAGAAGGGCGGGACCCTACGAGCAGTACTTC

length: 15
size: once
J: TRBJ1-5
V: TRBV9
D: NA
CDR3: CASSVDPGSNQPQHF
DNA: TGTGCCAGCAGCGTAGACCCAGGGAGCAATCAGCCCCAGCATTTT

length: 14
size: NA
J: TRBJ2-7
V: TRBV5-1
D: NA
CDR3: CASSLTANSYEQYF
DNA: TGCGCCAGCAGCTTAACGGCCAACTCCTACGAGCAGTACTTC

length: 13
size: once
J: TRBJ2-2
V: TRBV28
D: NA
CDR3: CASSLNWPGELFF
DNA: TGTGCCAGCAGTTTAAACTGGCCCGGGGAGCTGTTTTTT

length: 18
size: NA
J: TRBJ2-1
V: TRBV30
D: TRBD2
CDR3: CAWSVPGGSSLSYNEQFF
DNA: TGTGCCTGGAGTGTACCGGGCGGGAGTTCTCTCTCCTACAATGAGCAGTTCTTC

length: 18
size: NA
J: TRBJ2-2
V: TRBV27
D: TRBD2
CDR3: CASSFGYGGRANTGELFF
DNA: TGTGCCAGCAGTTTCGGCTACGGCGGGAGAGCGAACACCGGGGAGCTGTTTTTT

length: 14
size: NA
J: TRBJ2-7
V: TRBV5-4
D: TRBD1
CDR3: CASSLRQGSYEQYF
DNA: TGTGCCAGCAGCCTTCGACAGGGTTCCTACGAGCAGTACTTC

length: 16
size: NA
J: TRBJ2-7
V: TRBV5-8
D: NA
CDR3: CASSLFYRVLSYEQYF
DNA: TGTGCCAGCAGCTTGTTTTACAGGGTTCTCTCCTACGAGCAGTACTTC

length: 16
size: NA
J: TRBJ1-3
V: TRBV28
D: TRBD1
CDR3: CASRSWDRDSGNTIYF
DNA: TGTGCCAGCAGAAGCTGGGACAGGGACTCTGGAAACACCATATATTTT

length: 14
size: NA
J: TRBJ1-1
V: TRBV11-2
D: NA
CDR3: CASSFERAYTEAFF
DNA: TGTGCCAGCAGCTTCGAGCGTGCGTACACTGAAGCTTTCTTT

length: 15
size: once
J: TRBJ2-5
V: TRBV18
D: TRBD1
CDR3: CASSPRTGVQETQYF
DNA: TGTGCCAGCTCACCGCGGACAGGGGTCCAAGAGACCCAGTACTTC

length: 15
size: NA
J: TRBJ2-7
V: TRBV28
D: NA
CDR3: CASSLGRRTSYEQYF
DNA: TGTGCCAGCAGTTTAGGCAGGCGGACCTCCTACGAGCAGTACTTC

length: 17
size: NA
J: TRBJ2-1
V: TRBV7-8
D: TRBD2
CDR3: CASSNGLLGGGYNEQFF
DNA: TGTGCCAGCAGCAACGGGCTCCTCGGGGGAGGGTACAATGAGCAGTTCTTC

length: 14
size: NA
J: TRBJ1-5
V: TRBV10-3
D: NA
CDR3: CAISAKGWGQPQHF
DNA: TGTGCCATCAGTGCGAAGGGGTGGGGTCAGCCCCAGCATTTT

length: 16
size: NA
J: TRBJ2-5
V: TRBV7-9
D: TRBD2
CDR3: CASIPKAGGPVETQYF
DNA: TGTGCCAGCATTCCCAAAGCGGGAGGGCCCGTTGAGACCCAGTACTTC

length: 15
size: NA
J: TRBJ2-1
V: TRBV2
D: NA
CDR3: CASSDNWTKGNEQFF
DNA: TGTGCCAGCAGTGATAACTGGACCAAAGGGAATGAGCAGTTCTTC

length: 15
size: NA
J: TRBJ2-7
V: TRBV11-2
D: NA
CDR3: CASSRAGGDSYEQYF
DNA: TGTGCCAGCAGCCGCGCGGGTGGGGATTCATACGAGCAGTACTTC

length: 14
size: NA
J: TRBJ2-7
V: TRBV6-5
D: NA
CDR3: CASSPGFTYYEQYF
DNA: TGTGCCAGCAGTCCGGGATTCACCTACTACGAGCAGTACTTC

length: 15
size: NA
J: TRBJ1-1
V: TRBV27
D: NA
CDR3: CASSLRAGMNTEAFF
DNA: TGTGCCAGCAGTTTGCGGGCAGGGATGAACACTGAAGCTTTCTTT

length: 17
size: NA
J: TRBJ1-1
V: TRBV11-2
D: NA
CDR3: CASSPAGYSRWNTEAFF
DNA: TGTGCCAGCAGCCCCGCAGGGTACTCGAGGTGGAACACTGAAGCTTTCTTT

length: 14
size: once
J: TRBJ1-5
V: TRBV9
D: TRBD1
CDR3: CASSFGQGNQPQHF
DNA: TGTGCCAGCAGCTTCGGACAGGGCAATCAGCCCCAGCATTTT

length: 15
size: NA
J: TRBJ2-2
V: TRBV6-1
D: NA
CDR3: CASIALTEFTGELFF
DNA: TGTGCCAGCATTGCGCTGACAGAGTTCACCGGGGAGCTGTTTTTT